Shown below are 10 T cell receptor beta chains from a single sample sequenced in a study of blood T cell repertoires in COVID-19. Sequenced by immunoSEQ multiplex PCR; TCRdb stores in-frame clones only, minus some. Here the sample spans roughly 200,000 clones, 90% being singletons. The sample comprised peripheral blood. Receptor source: a man aged 50-60 years with acute or convalescent COVID-19.

For this clone: The sample carries other DNA sequences with the same CDR3. This chain uses TRBV7-9 with TRBJ2-1, with 11 nucleotides matching TRBD1. Germline assignment: CDR1 SEHNR and CDR2 FQNEAQ (reference sequence). Germline trimming cut 5 bases from V and 7 bases from J; bases unmatched to any gene: 7. This CDR3 is built from 15 residues. Here the CDR3 reads CASSPDRGPWNEQFF. The CDR3 coding sequence is TGTGCCAGCAGCCCGGACAGGGGGCCATGGAATGAGCAGTTCTTC.

The chain combines TRBV28 with TRBJ1-2, with TRBD1 matching 8 bases. Germline CDR1 MDHEN, CDR2 SYDVKM. The CDR3 contains 12 residues. The V gene end was trimmed by 7 bases and the J gene end by 3 bases; junction bases not matched to a gene: 1. CDR3: CASTTGDYGYTF. CDR3 DNA sequence: TGTGCCAGCACGACAGGGGACTATGGCTACACCTTC.

CDR3 protein: CASSPRTSGGYTGELFF. The CDR3, as DNA: TGTGCCAGCAGCCCGCGGACTAGCGGGGGTTACACCGGGGAGCTGTTTTTT. J is TRBJ2-2 and V is TRBV9, with 13 bases matching TRBD2. This CDR3 is 17 amino acids long. The V segment lost 4 bases and the J segment 3 bases; nucleotides outside the gene matches: 6. The V gene's germline CDR1 is SGDLS and CDR2 YYNGEE.

The rearrangement uses TRBV7-8 and TRBJ2-1, with 10 bases matching TRBD1. The CDR3 consists of 17 residues. Germline assignment: CDR1 SGHVS and CDR2 FQNEAQ. Trimming took 5 bases from V and 6 from J; bases not matched to a gene: 13. The CDR3 nucleotides are TGTGCCAGCAGCATAACCACCTACAGGGACAGGGGCAATGAGCAGTTCTTC. It yields the protein CASSITTYRDRGNEQFF. The whole variable domain, remainder taken from reference TRBV7-8 and TRBJ2-1, is GAGVSQSPRYKVAKRGQDVALRCDPISGHVSLFWYQQALGQGPEFLTYFQNEAQLDKSGLPSDRFFAERPEGSVSTLKIQRTQQEDSAVYLCASSITTYRDRGNEQFFGPGTRLTVL.

The chain combines TRBV5-6 with TRBJ1-2, with 7 positions matching TRBD1. CDR1 and CDR2 from the germline V gene are SGHDT and YYEEEE. This CDR3 is 14 amino acids long. V trimming: 4 bases; J trimming: 3 bases; junction bases outside the gene matches: 6. The CDR3 sequence: CASSNGQAYYGYTF. The CDR3, as DNA: TGTGCCAGCAGCAACGGACAGGCGTACTATGGCTACACCTTC.

The chain carries TRBV20-1 and TRBJ2-3; 7 bases match TRBD1. Germline V CDR1 and CDR2: DFQATT, SNEGSKA (reference sequence). Unmatched junction bases numbered 9, after V lost 3 bases and J lost 6 bases. The CDR3 contains 14 residues. CDR3 amino acids: CSASKGQLEDTQYF. Written as DNA, the CDR3 is TGCAGTGCTAGTAAGGGACAGCTTGAGGATACGCAGTATTTT.

The chain joins TRBV11-3 to TRBJ2-2, with a tentative D call TRBD2 (5 bases). Trimming pared 7 bases from V and 0 bases from J, leaving 9 bases between. CDR1 and CDR2 (germline): SGHNT, YENEEA. CDR3 length equals 14 residues. The CDR3 loop reads CASKGVANTGELFF. Here the CDR3 DNA reads TGTGCCAGCAAGGGAGTCGCGAACACCGGGGAGCTGTTTTTT.

The chain has TRBV19 and TRBJ1-5; no clear D gene. Germline CDR1 reads LNHDA; CDR2 reads SQIVND (reference sequence). The CDR3 loop spans 13 amino acids. The V and J ends lost 2 bases and 7 bases respectively, with 9 bases between them. The CDR3 loop reads CASSIRVVQPQHF. The CDR3 DNA reads as TGTGCCAGTAGTATACGCGTCGTACAGCCCCAGCATTTT.

The V gene is TRBV28, the J gene TRBJ2-2; TRBD1 is a possible D gene (6 bases). Trimming stripped 4 bases from V and 7 bases from J, with 22 bases between. In germline, CDR1 is MDHEN, CDR2 SYDVKM. The CDR3 spans 17 residues. DNA for the CDR3: TGTGCCAGCAGTTCCGAAGTTTTTCTGGGGGCTGTCGGGGAGCTGTTTTTT. Protein: CASSSEVFLGAVGELFF. The full variable domain, its missing parts supplied by reference TRBV28 and TRBJ2-2, is DVKVTQSSRYLVKRTGEKVFLECVQDMDHENMFWYRQDPGLGLRLIYFSYDVKMKEKGDIPEGYSVSREKKERFSLILESASTNQTSMYLCASSSEVFLGAVGELFFGEGSRLTVL.

This clone appeared a few times. The chain employs TRBV5-6 and TRBJ2-7, with a weak D call TRBD1 (6 bases). V was shortened by 3 bases and J by 3 bases, with 10 bases between the two germline ends. Germline V gene sequence: CDR1 SGHDT, CDR2 YYEEEE. The CDR3 has 13 amino acids. The CDR3 reads CASSSGQNYEQYF. The CDR3 DNA reads as TGTGCCAGCAGCTCCGGACAGAACTACGAGCAGTACTTC.